This entry features one T cell receptor beta chain sequence. The data derive from a study of blood T cell repertoires in COVID-19. On the study more broadly: Both acute and convalescent COVID-19 samples were obtained from the United States, Italy and Spain. Nucleic acid was either cDNA or gDNA, and it came from T cells, B-cell-depleted T cells, or PBMCs.

Germline V gives CDR1 SGHNT, CDR2 YENEEA. Losses at the gene ends were 3 bases for V and 1 base for J; bases not matched to a gene: 4. The CDR3 has 17 residues. Assay: immunoSEQ multiplex PCR; the TCRdb copy retains only in-frame clones and omits some. The sample includes approximately 300,000 clones, about 89% of them seen just once. In terms of age and location, participants ranged from roughly 18 to 95 years and lived in 24 US areas. Assignment of participants to cohorts was predicated upon participant-reported clinical history. The J gene is TRBJ2-3, the V gene TRBV11-3; 13 positions agree with TRBD2. The receptor comes from a man between 60 and 70 years old who had recovered from COVID-19. Material for sequencing was PBMCs or T cells enriched from blood (not recorded which). The DNA for the CDR3 is TGTGCCAGCAGCTTTGGACTAGCGGGAGAACGCACAGATACGCAGTATTTT. Protein sequence: CASSFGLAGERTDTQYF.